This T cell receptor (beta chain) was sequenced for a study of shared clonotypes between healthy human individuals. Regarding the study as a whole: It was the non-shared clonotypes that had lower generation probabilities than clonotypes shared by all four donors.

Measured with immunoSEQ multiplex PCR; TCRdb has only the in-frame clones, and not every one. The sample lists around 2,000,000 clones, approximately 95% occurring once. About this clone itself: Its antigen is not known.

V shed 11 bases and J shed 5 bases, with 21 bases lying between them. The germline CDR1 and CDR2 sequences are SGHVS and FQNEAQ. The length of the CDR3 is 14 residues. The sample consisted of naive CD4+ T cells sorted from blood. Subset indicated: CD45RA+ positively selected. The sequence was obtained from a man in his late teens or twenties in good health. V usage is TRBV7-8 and J usage is TRBJ2-5; D is uncertain. The CDR3 DNA is TGTGCCTCCACCCCAGACGGGCCGAAGGAGACCCAGTACTTC. It codes for CASTPDGPKETQYF.